This T cell receptor (beta chain) was recovered during a study of shared clonotypes between healthy human individuals (dated by TCRdb to the early 2020s). Regarding the research as a whole: The cohort included a few men and a couple of women between 18 and 49 years of age. Per donor, three plates each were used for CD4 naive and CD4 memory, two for CD8 naive, and one for CD8 memory. The study deeply sequenced blood TCR repertoires of about 5 healthy adults to estimate repertoire size and the extent of clonotype sharing between individuals. To increase sequencing depth and limit assay-specific biases, TCR repertoire library preparation and sequencing were carried out by different laboratories using diverse techniques. Leukapheresis yielded between about 0.85 and 10 billion PBMCs per donor. Study-wide conclusions, independent of this receptor: Because the study included only a small number of donors, the genetic and exposure-history diversity represented was limited. Naive subsets generally had larger estimated clonotype richness than memory subsets did. Incomplete sequencing was indicated by rarefaction of sorted-subset datasets, despite the large sequencing depth. Pairwise subsampling indicated that sequencing depth was expected to affect the degree of clonotype sharing among donors. Clonotypes shared by all four sorted-subset donors showed higher generation probabilities than non-shared clonotypes. Sharing across a few donors was observed for around 5% of naive CD4, over 3% of naive CD8, roughly 2.4% of memory CD4, and around 0.4% of memory CD8 clonotypes. Only blood was sampled, and tissue TCR repertoires likely differ from those in blood.

Turning to this clone: The specificity of this receptor is unknown. No much larger clone exists at a distance of one base, and base qualities are not known.

CDR1 is given as SQVTM and CDR2 as ANQGSEA, both from the germline V gene. The CDR3 spans 12 residues, from the cysteine through the phenylalanine. Only CDR3 DNA remains: 36 bases, in frame from the first base. Deletion took 5 bases off V and 4 bases off J, with a span of 10 bases between the germline ends. Donors were healthy HIV-negative adults with no recently reported acute infections or vaccinations. Every donor was a Caucasian adult living in Nashville, Tennessee, USA. CD4+ T cells were enriched by magnetic negative selection, after which naive cells were positively selected on CD45RA and the negative fraction was taken as the memory subset. Blood was obtained by leukapheresis, after which PBMCs were separated by Ficoll-Histopaque density gradient centrifugation and cryopreserved in liquid nitrogen vapor phase. Purity and quantity of every magnetically sorted T cell population were checked by analytical flow cytometry. Genomic DNA was isolated from every sorted fraction and measured by UV absorbance on a Nanodrop 2000c.

Using the deep immunoSEQ assay, TCR CDR3 regions were amplified from genomic DNA by multiplex PCR. Genomic DNA extracted from each cell subset was distributed evenly over all wells of several immunoSEQ 96-well plates, and each plate served as one replicate. Each replicate PCR for sorted subsets received around 200 ng genomic DNA, equal to tens of thousands of T cell genomes. Purified libraries were quantified with a Qubit 3.0 fluorometer, sized on a Bioanalyzer 2100, and re-quantified with the KAPA Library Quantification kit. A separate single-read 150-cycle Illumina NextSeq 550 flow cell was used to sequence each immunoSEQ 96-well plate. Turning to the authors' computational methods: Because only junctional sequences without quality scores were contained in the immunoSEQ output, filtering matching that applied to full-length reads could not be performed. To assign V/J genes and CDR3, sequences were annotated against IMGT germline references using PyIR, a Python wrapper for IgBLAST v1.9. Reads were filtered out if the reads had weak V/J assignments (E-value above 1e-6), no CDR3, stop codons, out-of-frame junctions, or ambiguous translated residues. V3J clonotypes were defined as sequences sharing an identical inferred V gene, J gene, and CDR3 amino acid sequence. Percentage overlap between repertoires was computed as shared unique clonotypes divided by the size of the smaller repertoire. Repertoire richness was assessed with RTK rarefaction, the Chao1 estimator, and Recon v2.1 estimates of unobserved clonotypes. Generation probabilities were computed with OLGA for all TCRbeta clonotypes obtained by the gDNA method from several donors. TCRdb limited this immuneACCESS table to in-frame rearrangements with V and J called. A share of clones is missing; checked studies link under half to unresolved V genes, and the rest is unexplained. V, J and clone size were drawn from that table, and D and trimming were deduced from the DNA. This sample holds fewer than 200,000 clones; approximately 61% were observed only once. About 10% of the sample rests with the top ten.

The sample consisted of memory CD4+ T cells sorted from blood. In light of the paper, this sample's cell subset or site label describes: CD45RA-negative fraction. This chain is built from TRBV29-1 and TRBJ2-3, with the D gene not confidently named. The source of this sequence is a man aged 30 to 45 in good health. The CDR3 corresponds to CSVLLPPDTQYF. The nucleotide sequence reads TGCAGCGTTCTACTCCCCCCAGATACGCAGTATTTT.